This T cell receptor (beta chain) was captured in a study of blood T cells in healthy people across ages. Study-level results: CMV status of donors was unknown, possibly confounding expanded clonotype changes. Per-million-T-cell TCR beta diversity fell roughly linearly with age. Because sorting was not performed, PBMCs prevented conclusive naive versus antigen-experienced comparison.

Germline CDR1 and CDR2: MDHEN and SYDVKM. This CDR3 comprises 15 residues. V shed 5 bases and J 4 bases; nucleotides not matched to a gene: 8. This clonotype has just a few counts. Its antigen is undetermined. PCR was performed a second time for roughly 7 to 12 cycles using a sample-barcoded 5' primer and a J-beta primer mix. Each CDR3 protein gets one entry after TCRdb re-called the 5' RACE reads with MiXCR. The top ten clones hold over 7% of a sample with 1.5 million to 2 million distinct CDR3 sequences, approximately 30% of them seen once. The origin of this receptor is a woman aged 30 to 39 in good health. The V gene is TRBV28, the J gene TRBJ1-5; 7 bases agree with TRBD1. The specimen sequenced was blood. CDR3 in amino acids: CASSPRRTGNQPQHF. The CDR3 bases are TGTGCCAGCAGTCCGAGAAGGACAGGTAATCAGCCCCAGCATTTT.